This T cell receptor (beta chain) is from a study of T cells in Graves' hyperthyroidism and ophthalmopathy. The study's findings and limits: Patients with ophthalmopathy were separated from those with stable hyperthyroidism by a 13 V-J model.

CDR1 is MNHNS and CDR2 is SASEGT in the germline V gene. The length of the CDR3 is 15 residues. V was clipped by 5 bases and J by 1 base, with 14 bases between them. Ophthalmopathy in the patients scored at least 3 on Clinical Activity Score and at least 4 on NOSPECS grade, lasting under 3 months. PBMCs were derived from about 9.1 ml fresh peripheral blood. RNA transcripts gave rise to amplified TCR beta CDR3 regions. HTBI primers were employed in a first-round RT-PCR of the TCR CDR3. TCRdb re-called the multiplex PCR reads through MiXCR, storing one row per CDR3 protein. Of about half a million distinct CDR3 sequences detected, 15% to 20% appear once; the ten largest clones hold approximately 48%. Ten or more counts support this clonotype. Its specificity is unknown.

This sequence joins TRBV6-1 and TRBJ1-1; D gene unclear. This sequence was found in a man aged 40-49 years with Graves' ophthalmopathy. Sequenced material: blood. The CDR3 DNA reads TGTGCCAGCAGTCCCCCGAAGGCCTCGAACACTGAAGCTTTCTTT. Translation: CASSPPKASNTEAFF.